Listed here are 13 T cell receptor beta chains from one sample, sequenced in a study of regulatory T cells in long-lasting Graves disease. Specified time point: persistent/refractory GD, antithyroid drugs over 5 years with positive TRAb. With RNA extracted from PBMCs as input, the TCR library was made. Building the TCR beta libraries relied on iRepertoire HTBI primers, and CDR3 regions underwent Arm-PCR. TCRdb analysed the multiplex PCR reads with MiXCR anew, one entry per CDR3 protein. The sample records approximately 690,000 distinct CDR3 sequences, approximately 29% being singletons. This sample comprised peripheral blood mononuclear cells (PBMCs), obtained when the disease was refractory, from a patient treated with antithyroid drugs. These receptors all stem from a female donor with Graves disease.

This clonotype appeared a few times. This rearrangement joins TRBV29-1 to TRBJ1-1, with D unclear. The CDR3 covers 13 residues. The V and J ends lost 7 bases and 2 bases respectively, with 14 bases between them. Germline lookup yields CDR1 SQVTM and CDR2 ANQGSEA. The DNA for the CDR3 is TGCAGCGCCGACGGACCCCTAAACACTGAAGCTTTCTTT. It is translated as CSADGPLNTEAFF.

Comments on this clonotype: This may be a read error, as it is one base from a much larger clone. V is TRBV10-2 and J is TRBJ1-1; D gene ambiguous. CDR3 length: 12 residues. Germline V gene lookup returns CDR1 WSHSY and CDR2 SAAADI. In DNA form, the CDR3 reads TGTGCCAGCAGTTGGGTGAACACTGAAGCTTTCTTT. This translates into CASSWVNTEAFF.

This clonotype was counted only a few times. The rearrangement uses TRBV18 and TRBJ2-5; possibly TRBD2 for D (5 bases). The germline CDR1 and CDR2 sequences are KGHSH and LQKENI. The CDR3 runs to 14 residues. V shed 6 bases and J shed 2 bases, with 13 bases lying between them. This CDR3 reads CASSPGSGQETQYF. The CDR3 DNA follows: TGTGCCAGCTCCCCAGGCAGCGGACAAGAGACCCAGTACTTC.

This clonotype was observed a handful of times. Written as DNA, the CDR3 is TGCAGCGTTGAATACGGCAGGAACACTGAAGCTTTCTTT. The encoded protein is CSVEYGRNTEAFF. The V gene is TRBV29-1, the J gene TRBJ1-1; no reliable D call. CDR1 and CDR2 from the germline V gene are SQVTM and ANQGSEA. This CDR3 contains 13 residues. The ends were cut back, 2 bases at V and 1 base at J, with 8 bases in the middle.

The chain uses TRBV29-1 and TRBJ1-4; D is ambiguous. Trimming shortened V by 7 bases and J by 8 bases, and 11 bases separated the two germline ends. Germline CDR1 is SQVTM and CDR2 is ANQGSEA. The CDR3 spans 11 residues. The CDR3 region is CSAAQEEKLFF. In DNA, the CDR3 is TGCAGCGCGGCCCAGGAGGAAAAACTGTTTTTT.

The rearrangement joins TRBV9 to TRBJ2-5, with D maybe TRBD2 (6 bases). The CDR3 runs 14 residues. Per the germline V gene, CDR1 is SGDLS and CDR2 is YYNGEE. V was trimmed by 3 bases and J by 4 bases, leaving 13 bases between them. The DNA for the CDR3 is TGTGCCAGCAGCGCCTCCCGGGAGTCAGAGACCCAGTACTTC. The encoded protein is CASSASRESETQYF.

This clonotype was counted between two and nine times. The V gene is TRBV20-1, the J gene TRBJ1-6; 9 nucleotides match TRBD1. The CDR3 totals 17 residues. The germline V gene encodes CDR1 DFQATT and CDR2 SNEGSKA (reference sequence). J lost 1 base, V lost 3 bases, and 7 bases had no gene match. CDR3 DNA: TGCAGTGCTAGGGGGGGGACAGGGAGTTCCTATAATTCACCCCTCCACTTT. The encoded protein is CSARGGTGSSYNSPLHF.

This clonotype was detected only a few times. The J gene is TRBJ2-5, the V gene TRBV6-1; D gene uncertain. The CDR3 has 14 residues. Deletions cut 5 bases from V and 1 base from J, with 11 bases between. Germline CDR1 MNHNS, CDR2 SASEGT. CDR3 region: CASSPTVIQETQYF. The CDR3, as DNA: TGTGCCAGCAGTCCTACAGTGATCCAAGAGACCCAGTACTTC.

This clonotype was counted only a few times. The CDR3 is CASSHSPNFGANVLTF. The CDR3 coding sequence is TGTGCCAGCAGCCACTCCCCTAATTTCGGGGCCAACGTCCTGACTTTC. J is TRBJ2-6 and V is TRBV3-1, with D hard to call. The V end was cut by 3 bases, the J end by 4 bases, with 13 bases between. This CDR3 contains 16 residues. In germline, CDR1 is LGHDT, CDR2 YNNKEL (reference sequence). The full variable domain, completed using reference TRBV3-1 and TRBJ2-6, is DTAVSQTPKYLVTQMGNDKSIKCEQNLGHDTMYWYKQDSKKFLKIMFSYNNKELIINETVPNRFSPKSPDKAHLNLHINSLELGDSAVYFCASSHSPNFGANVLTFGAGSRLTVL.

V usage is TRBV7-9 and J usage is TRBJ1-1; D gene ambiguous. V gave up 3 bases and J gave up 6 bases, with 5 bases separating them. CDR3 length: 11 residues. The germline V gene encodes CDR1 SEHNR and CDR2 FQNEAQ (reference sequence). CDR3: CASSLDAEAFF. The DNA for the CDR3 is TGTGCCAGCAGCTTGGACGCTGAAGCTTTCTTT.

The chain carries TRBV28 and TRBJ1-1, with D unresolved. The length of the CDR3 is 13 residues. V dropped 1 base and J dropped 7 bases, with 10 bases sitting between them. Germline lookup yields CDR1 MDHEN and CDR2 SYDVKM. DNA of the CDR3: TGTGCCAGCAGTTTATTTCCAGGCGGTGAAGCTTTCTTT. Protein: CASSLFPGGEAFF.

V gene TRBV28 combines with J gene TRBJ2-6; 8 bases align to TRBD1. Germline assignment: CDR1 MDHEN and CDR2 SYDVKM. The CDR3 has 15 residues. J gave up 4 bases and V 4 bases, and 3 bases lay outside the gene matches. The CDR3, as DNA: TGTGCCAGCAGTTCAGGGGGCGAAGGGGCCAACGTCCTGACTTTC. Translating gives CASSSGGEGANVLTF.

A word on this clonotype: A much larger clonotype is one base distant, so this may be a read error. The chain joins TRBV2 to TRBJ1-1, with TRBD1 matching over 8 bases. The CDR3 covers 15 residues. Trimming cost V 6 bases and J 6 bases; bases outside gene matches: 12. Germline loops: CDR1 SNHLY, CDR2 FYNNEI. In nucleotides, the CDR3 is TGTGCCAGCAGGAGGGACAGGTTCCCCCCGCCTGAAGCTTTCTTT. Amino acids: CASRRDRFPPPEAFF.